The 23 T cell receptor beta chains below come from one sample, sequenced in a study of blood T cell repertoires in COVID-19. Generated by immunoSEQ multiplex PCR, the TCRdb table keeps only in-frame clones and is missing some. The table includes more than 20,000 clones, about 78% detected once. The specimen sequenced was peripheral blood. The receptor set was obtained from a man aged 60-69 years with active COVID-19.

The V and J genes are TRBV5-1 and TRBJ2-1; 9 bases fit TRBD2. V shed 2 bases, J shed 8 bases, and the junction held 8 bases outside the gene matches. The CDR3 is 15 amino acids. The germline CDR1 and CDR2 sequences are SGHRS and YFSETQ. In nucleotides, the CDR3 is TGCGCCAGCAGCTTTCGCCTAGCGGGACCCCATGAGCAGTTCTTC. Amino acids: CASSFRLAGPHEQFF. The full variable domain, its missing parts supplied by reference TRBV5-1 and TRBJ2-1, is KAGVTQTPRYLIKTRGQQVTLSCSPISGHRSVSWYQQTPGQGLQFLFEYFSETQRNKGNFPGRFSGRQFSNSRSEMNVSTLELGDSALYLCASSFRLAGPHEQFFGPGTRLTVL.

V is TRBV9 and J is TRBJ2-7; 10 positions agree with TRBD2. With V trimmed by 0 bases and J by 5 bases, 5 bases remained unmatched. The CDR3 runs 15 residues. CDR1 SGDLS and CDR2 YYNGEE come from the germline V gene. CDR3 loop: CASSVAASGSHEQYF. The CDR3 DNA reads as TGTGCCAGCAGCGTAGCGGCTAGCGGGAGCCACGAGCAGTACTTC.

The chain is built from TRBV4-2 and TRBJ2-3; no reliable D call. The V gene's germline CDR1 is LGHNA and CDR2 YNFKEQ. V lost 3 bases, J lost 0 bases, and 13 bases lay in between. CDR3 length equals 16 residues. CDR3 loop: CASSQGTTGSTDTQYF. In DNA form, the CDR3 reads TGTGCCAGCAGCCAGGGTACGACGGGTAGCACAGATACGCAGTATTTT.

The V gene is TRBV7-3, the J gene TRBJ2-1, with D possibly TRBD2 on 6 matching bases. Germline V gives CDR1 SGHTA, CDR2 FQGTGA. This CDR3 has 13 amino acids. V was pared by 5 bases and J by 10 bases, with 15 bases between. This CDR3 reads CASSPPGESEQFF. DNA of the CDR3: TGTGCCAGCAGCCCACCGGGGGAGAGCGAGCAGTTCTTC.

The chain carries TRBV7-8 and TRBJ2-2, with D perhaps matching TRBD1 (5 bases). Looked up from germline, CDR1 is SGHVS and CDR2 is FQNEAQ. Trimming took 8 bases from V and 5 from J, leaving 9 bases between them. This CDR3 comprises 12 residues. As DNA, the CDR3 is TGTGCCAGCTGGACACGAACCGGGGAGCTGTTTTTT. Translation: CASWTRTGELFF.

This clone was picked up a small number of times. This chain connects TRBV6-6 to TRBJ2-7; 7 nucleotides agree with TRBD2. CDR1 is MNHNY, CDR2 SVGAGI, per germline (reference sequence). The V segment lost 5 bases and the J segment 2 bases; nucleotides outside the gene matches: 6. This CDR3 comprises 14 residues. CDR3 protein: CASSPTSSPYEQYF. The CDR3 nucleotides read TGTGCCAGCAGTCCGACTAGCAGCCCCTACGAGCAGTACTTC.

The chain uses TRBV3-1 (or the pseudogene TRBV3-2) and TRBJ2-5; D ambiguous. Germline V gene data show CDR1 as LGHDT and CDR2 as YNNKEL (reference sequence). V shed 1 base and J shed 5 bases, with 5 bases lying between them. This CDR3 has 12 residues. CDR3 nucleotide sequence: TGTGCCAGCAGCCAAGTTGGCGAGACCCAGTACTTC. Translated: CASSQVGETQYF.

This rearrangement joins TRBV4-1 to TRBJ2-1; 9 bases match TRBD2. The CDR3 covers 19 residues. CDR1 and CDR2 from the germline V gene are MGHRA and YSYEKL. The V and J ends lost 3 bases and 0 bases, in that order; junction bases with no gene match: 12. CDR3 protein: CASSHARTLAGSSYNEQFF. CDR3 in DNA: TGCGCCAGCAGCCATGCCCGTACCCTAGCGGGGAGCTCCTACAATGAGCAGTTCTTC.

Here the CDR3 DNA reads TGTGCCAGCAGTATTACTAGGGGGACAGGGGGGTCCTACGAGCAGTACTTC. Its translation: CASSITRGTGGSYEQYF. The rearrangement uses TRBV28 and TRBJ2-7; TRBD1 matches at 11 bases. CDR3 size: 17 residues. The V and J ends lost 5 bases and 1 base, in that order; junction bases with no gene match: 10. From germline, CDR1 is MDHEN and CDR2 SYDVKM.

This chain joins TRBV5-1 and TRBJ1-3, with D perhaps TRBD1 (5 bases). V dropped 4 bases and J dropped 0 bases, with 8 bases sitting between them. CDR3 length: 14 amino acids. Germline lookup yields CDR1 SGHRS and CDR2 YFSETQ. CDR3 nucleotides: TGCGCCAGCAGCAAGACAGACTCTGGAAACACCATATATTTT. This gives the protein CASSKTDSGNTIYF.

This chain connects TRBV24-1 to TRBJ2-7, with a possible D match to TRBD2 (5 bases). Germline assignment: CDR1 KGHDR and CDR2 SFDVKD. This CDR3 is 13 amino acids long. CDR3 coding DNA: TGTGCTACTCTTAGGCGGCGGAGGTACGAGCAGTACTTC. Translation gives CATLRRRRYEQYF.

The V and J genes are TRBV7-9 and TRBJ1-1; D not certain. The CDR3 loop spans 13 amino acids. Trimming took off 1 base at V and 7 bases at J, with 10 bases between the two ends. Germline V CDR1 and CDR2: SEHNR, FQNEAQ (reference sequence). CDR3 loop: CASSLGPSSEAFF. Here the CDR3 DNA reads TGTGCCAGCAGCTTAGGGCCGTCAAGTGAAGCTTTCTTT.

V usage is TRBV12-5 and J usage is TRBJ2-1, with 7 bases identical to TRBD2. The V gene's germline CDR1 is LGHNT and CDR2 FRNRAP. The CDR3 extends over 13 amino acids. The CDR3 DNA is TGTGCAGGGAGGGGTGAAGGTGAAAATGAGCAGTTCTTC. Encoded protein: CAGRGEGENEQFF.

V and J are TRBV6-2 or TRBV6-3 and TRBJ2-3; 11 bases agree with TRBD2. Germline V CDR1 and CDR2: MNHEY, SVGEGT. CDR3 length: 19 amino acids. Trimming at V came to 4 bases and at J to 0 bases, leaving 12 bases not matched to a gene. The CDR3 spells CASSLAGGRKFGSTDTQYF. As DNA, the CDR3 is TGTGCCAGCAGTTTAGCGGGAGGGCGAAAATTCGGTAGCACAGATACGCAGTATTTT.

The gene calls are TRBV6-5 and TRBJ2-7; weak D call: TRBD1 (5 bases). Germline V lookup: CDR1 MNHEY, CDR2 SVGAGI. The CDR3 loop spans 13 amino acids. V was pared by 7 bases and J by 3 bases, with 13 bases between. The DNA for the CDR3 is TGTGCCAGCACCGCCGGACACCTCTACGAGCAGTACTTC. This sequence encodes CASTAGHLYEQYF.

The chain links TRBV19 to TRBJ1-2; D perhaps matches TRBD1 (6 bases). Per the germline V gene, CDR1 is LNHDA and CDR2 is SQIVND (reference sequence). V lost 1 base and J lost 6, with 9 bases in between. The CDR3 has 13 amino acids. CDR3 in amino acids: CASSIGGGNGYTF. The CDR3 coding sequence is TGTGCCAGTAGTATAGGAGGGGGAAATGGCTACACCTTC.

The rearrangement links TRBV9 to TRBJ2-7; tentatively, D is TRBD2 (5 bases). Germline CDR1 and CDR2: SGDLS and YYNGEE. The length of the CDR3 is 13 residues. Trimming removed 0 bases from V and 7 bases from J, with 11 bases in between. This CDR3 reads CASSVGSTGEQYF. CDR3 DNA: TGTGCCAGCAGCGTAGGCTCCACGGGGGAGCAGTACTTC.

The sample holds one count of this clone. The CDR3 region is CASSLDGGGSEAFF. As DNA, the CDR3 is TGCGCCAGCAGCTTGGACGGGGGAGGTTCTGAAGCTTTCTTT. The V and J genes are TRBV5-1 and TRBJ1-1, with D maybe TRBD1 (5 bases). CDR3 length: 14 amino acids. Germline-derived CDR1 and CDR2 are SGHRS and YFSETQ. The V end was cut by 0 bases, the J end by 6 bases, with 12 bases between. Full variable domain (outside the CDR3, taken from reference TRBV5-1 and TRBJ1-1): KAGVTQTPRYLIKTRGQQVTLSCSPISGHRSVSWYQQTPGQGLQFLFEYFSETQRNKGNFPGRFSGRQFSNSRSEMNVSTLELGDSALYLCASSLDGGGSEAFFGQGTRLTVV.

The chain combines TRBV19 with TRBJ2-1; 7 bases match TRBD2. Germline-derived CDR1 and CDR2 are LNHDA and SQIVND (reference sequence). The CDR3 consists of 15 residues. Losses at the gene ends were 3 bases for V and 8 bases for J; bases not matched to a gene: 10. CDR3 loop: CASSIGAGVVDEQFF. The DNA for the CDR3 is TGTGCCAGTAGTATCGGGGCGGGAGTTGTAGATGAGCAGTTCTTC.

This chain uses TRBV19 with TRBJ2-2; 11 bases are a match to TRBD2. Unmatched junction bases numbered 12, after V lost 2 bases and J lost 1 base. The germline V gene encodes CDR1 LNHDA and CDR2 SQIVND (reference sequence). This CDR3 region has 20 residues. The CDR3 nucleotides read TGTGCCAGTAGTATAAATCCTTACTCTAGCGGGGGGCAGAACACCGGGGAGCTGTTTTTT. Translated: CASSINPYSSGGQNTGELFF.

The rearrangement uses TRBV28 and TRBJ1-6; possible D gene TRBD1, 6 bases. V lost 4 bases and J 10 bases, leaving 14 bases between the germline ends. Germline V gives CDR1 MDHEN, CDR2 SYDVKM. The CDR3 totals 14 residues. For the CDR3, the DNA is TGTGCCAGCAGTTCTACAGGGAATCGCTCACCCCTCCACTTT. Amino acids: CASSSTGNRSPLHF.

This chain connects TRBV7-9 to TRBJ2-1, with D unresolved. This CDR3 is built from 11 residues. V shed 6 bases and J shed 9 bases, with 9 bases lying between them. CDR1 and CDR2 from the germline V gene are SEHNR and FQNEAQ (reference sequence). Here the CDR3 DNA reads TGTGCCAGCAGGACTCGTGGTGAGCAGTTCTTC. This encodes CASRTRGEQFF.

V and J are TRBV5-1 and TRBJ2-3; 12 bases are shared with TRBD1. This CDR3 has 16 residues. V shed 1 base and J 2 bases; nucleotides not matched to a gene: 2. Germline CDR1 SGHRS, CDR2 YFSETQ. The CDR3 spells CASSLWGQGATDTQYF. For the CDR3, the DNA is TGCGCCAGCAGCTTGTGGGGACAGGGGGCCACAGATACGCAGTATTTT. Complete variable domain (other parts from reference TRBV5-1 and TRBJ2-3): KAGVTQTPRYLIKTRGQQVTLSCSPISGHRSVSWYQQTPGQGLQFLFEYFSETQRNKGNFPGRFSGRQFSNSRSEMNVSTLELGDSALYLCASSLWGQGATDTQYFGPGTRLTVL.